Following are 26 T cell receptor beta chains from one sample sequenced in a study of T-cell memory formation after mild COVID-19 (dated by TCRdb to about 2021). The library came from 5' RACE. The sequencer listed for this sample is Illumina NovaSeq 6000. TCRdb itself trimmed the public reads at Q25 with fastp, ran MiXCR and retained productive beta chains. Rows matching on CDR3 protein sequence are summarized as one entry with the most common DNA and genes. The sample has 250,000 to 350,000 distinct CDR3 sequences on record, roughly 15% of them singletons. The biggest ten clones account for around a fifth of the sample. Specimen: PBMCs or a T cell subset sorted from them (not recorded which). Receptor source: a man aged 18 to 29 who had mild COVID-19 (a few samples of this study predate the infection). The sample titles of this study are shuffled in the database, so cell type and time point are left out; the donor was told from shared clones.

This clonotype showed up just a few times. This likely comes from a read error, as the CDR3 has no conserved phenylalanine or tryptophan at its end. The limits of the CDR3 on the DNA are not certain, so only TCRdb's listed CDR3 is given. This sequence joins TRBV12-3 or TRBV12-4 and TRBJ2-1; no DNA check was done on the table's D call, TRBD2. The CDR3 region is 13 residues in length, termini included. The CDR3 region is CASSSDAGTLSLL.

The chain combines TRBV6-5 with TRBJ2-3; D not resolved. Per germline, CDR1 MNHEY and CDR2 SVGAGI. This CDR3 has 14 residues. Deletions cut 2 bases from V and 2 bases from J, with 8 bases between. The CDR3 DNA is TGTGCCAGCAGTTACAAGCAGCTCACAGATACGCAGTATTTT. Amino acids: CASSYKQLTDTQYF.

This clonotype was counted only a few times. The chain has TRBV5-1 and TRBJ1-6; D gene unclear. V lost 0 bases and J 4 bases, leaving 8 bases between the germline ends. The CDR3 totals 15 residues. CDR1 is SGHRS, CDR2 YFSETQ, per germline. The CDR3 DNA reads as TGCGCCAGCAGCTTGGCTACAGATTATAATTCACCCCTCCACTTT. Encoded protein: CASSLATDYNSPLHF.

This rearrangement joins TRBV28 to TRBJ2-1; D may correspond to TRBD1 or TRBD2 (7 bases each). This CDR3 region has 15 residues. V lost 5 bases and J lost 9, with 20 bases in between. CDR1 and CDR2 (germline): MDHEN, SYDVKM. The CDR3 loop reads CASSQGGTAFSEQFF. The CDR3 DNA follows: TGTGCCAGCAGTCAGGGGGGGACAGCCTTCAGTGAGCAGTTCTTC.

There are a few counts of this clonotype. The rearrangement uses TRBV7-2 and TRBJ2-5; 8 bases are shared with TRBD1. Trimming cost V 6 bases and J 5 bases; bases outside gene matches: 8. The CDR3 sequence is 14 residues long. Germline V gives CDR1 SGHTA, CDR2 FQGNSA. The CDR3 DNA reads TGTGCCAGCAGGGTGGACAGGGCCAGCGAGACCCAGTACTTC. Amino acids: CASRVDRASETQYF. Based on the CDR3 plus reference TRBV7-2 and TRBJ2-5, the full variable domain is GAGVSQSPSNKVTEKGKDVELRCDPISGHTALYWYRQSLGQGLEFLIYFQGNSAPDKSGLPSDRFSAERTGGSVSTLTIQRTQQEDSAVYLCASRVDRASETQYFGPGTRLLVL.

The chain employs TRBV6-2 or TRBV6-3 and TRBJ2-7; 10 bases align to TRBD1. Germline V gene lookup returns CDR1 MNHEY and CDR2 SVGEGT. The CDR3 consists of 13 residues. J lost 6 bases, V lost 2 bases, and 1 base had no gene match. The chain's CDR3 is CASSYGTGVEQYV. The CDR3 DNA follows: TGTGCCAGCAGTTACGGGACAGGGGTCGAGCAGTACGTC.

The V and J genes are TRBV5-1 and TRBJ1-4; D call uncertain. The CDR3 runs 14 residues. Trimming stripped 1 base from V and 5 bases from J, with 9 bases between. Germline V gives CDR1 SGHRS, CDR2 YFSETQ. The CDR3, as DNA: TGCGCCAGCAGCTTGCGCTCCCCCAATGAAAAACTGTTTTTT. Its protein is CASSLRSPNEKLFF.

This clonotype showed up just a few times. The chain employs TRBV11-2 and TRBJ2-2; the D gene is possibly TRBD1 (5 bases). Germline loops: CDR1 SGHAT, CDR2 FQNNGV. With 4 bases removed from V and 3 bases from J, the gap between germline ends came to 15 bases. The CDR3 totals 16 residues. The CDR3 protein is CASSSHRGRHTGELFF. The CDR3 DNA is TGTGCCAGCAGCTCCCATAGGGGTCGGCACACCGGGGAGCTGTTTTTT.

This chain links TRBV7-2 with TRBJ2-1; 7 positions match TRBD2. Germline V lookup: CDR1 SGHTA, CDR2 FQGNSA. CDR3 length equals 15 residues. J lost 3 bases, V lost 1 base, and 3 bases had no gene match. Here the CDR3 DNA reads TGTGCCAGCAGCTTAGGCGGGGGAGTCTACAATGAGCAGTTCTTC. Protein sequence: CASSLGGGVYNEQFF.

In this sample, this clonotype turned up a few times. The rearrangement joins TRBV6-6 to TRBJ2-2; D gene unclear. The V and J ends lost 0 bases and 7 bases respectively, with 15 bases between them. The CDR3 covers 16 residues. Germline V gene data show CDR1 as MNHNY and CDR2 as SVGAGI (reference sequence). CDR3 sequence reads: CASSYSRPQRGGELFF. CDR3 DNA sequence: TGTGCCAGCAGTTACTCGCGGCCCCAACGCGGCGGGGAGCTGTTTTTT.

This chain links TRBV7-2 with TRBJ1-2; D unresolved. V lost 5 bases, J lost 5 bases, and 15 bases lay in between. The CDR3 length is 14 residues. Germline values: CDR1 SGHTA, CDR2 FQGNSA. CDR3 loop: CASSPDAGPYGYTF. CDR3 DNA sequence: TGTGCCAGCAGCCCCGATGCAGGCCCGTATGGCTACACCTTC.

This chain joins TRBV20-1 and TRBJ1-5; the D is unclear. Trimming left V 3 bases short and J 1 base short, with 4 bases between. CDR3 length equals 12 residues. Germline V gives CDR1 DFQATT, CDR2 SNEGSKA (reference sequence). The CDR3 region has the DNA TGCAGTGCTAGGGAGAGCAATCAGCCCCAGCATTTT. It codes for CSARESNQPQHF.

The table lists this clonotype with a few counts. The chain has TRBV11-2 and TRBJ1-6; TRBD1 aligns across 9 bases. The CDR3 extends over 17 amino acids. Germline CDR1 and CDR2: SGHAT and FQNNGV. The ends lost 2 bases at V and 7 bases at J; junction bases unmatched: 9. This CDR3 is CASSLRTGDIINSPLHF. The CDR3 bases are TGTGCCAGCAGCTTACGGACAGGGGATATAATCAATTCACCCCTCCACTTT.

The chain couples TRBV6-5 to TRBJ2-5; D not certain. This CDR3 has 15 residues. Per the germline V gene, CDR1 is MNHEY and CDR2 is SVGAGI. V was clipped by 10 bases and J by 5 bases, with 23 bases between them. Here the CDR3 reads CATSKEPRGSETQYF. The DNA of the CDR3 is TGTGCCACCTCCAAGGAACCGCGTGGTAGTGAGACCCAGTACTTC.

This clonotype appeared a few times. This rearrangement joins TRBV20-1 to TRBJ2-7; either TRBD1 or TRBD2 may fit D (5 bases each). V was cut by 0 bases and J by 3 bases, with 12 bases left in between. The CDR3 runs to 14 residues. The V gene's germline CDR1 is DFQATT and CDR2 SNEGSKA (reference sequence). The CDR3, as DNA: TGCAGTGCTAGAGATCCTGGGGGTAACTACGAGCAGTACTTC. This codes for CSARDPGGNYEQYF.

The CDR3 here is CSALWGGAYNEQFF. Written as DNA, the CDR3 is TGCAGTGCTTTGTGGGGGGGGGCTTACAATGAGCAGTTCTTC. The genes are TRBV20-1 and TRBJ2-1; weak D call: TRBD2 (7 bases). The CDR3 runs 14 residues. Germline lookup yields CDR1 DFQATT and CDR2 SNEGSKA (reference sequence). V shed 5 bases and J shed 4 bases, with 15 bases lying between them.

The chain has TRBV9 and TRBJ2-7, with TRBD1 identical over 10 bases. From germline, CDR1 is SGDLS and CDR2 YYNGEE. J was trimmed by 6 bases and V by 3 bases; bases with no gene match: 6. The CDR3 length is 14 residues. The CDR3 sequence: CASSAWDRGREQYF. The CDR3 nucleotides read TGTGCCAGCAGCGCGTGGGACAGGGGTCGCGAGCAGTACTTC.

The table lists this clonotype with a few counts. The chain combines TRBV7-2 with TRBJ2-5; 14 bases are shared with TRBD2. Germline V gene sequence: CDR1 SGHTA, CDR2 FQGNSA. The CDR3 runs 17 residues. The V segment lost 5 bases and the J segment 2 bases; nucleotides outside the gene matches: 7. CDR3 residues: CASSLLRTSGGQETQYF. The CDR3 region has the DNA TGTGCCAGCAGCCTCCTAAGGACTAGCGGGGGGCAAGAGACCCAGTACTTC.

V is TRBV30 and J is TRBJ2-7, with D possibly matching TRBD2 (5 bases). Germline lookup yields CDR1 GTSNPN and CDR2 SVGIG (reference sequence). CDR3 length: 13 amino acids. Between the trimmed V and J ends, which lost 1 base and 6 bases, there was a span of 13 bases. CDR3 DNA: TGTGCCTGGAGTGGTCTAGCAATGAGCGAGCAGTACTTC. Its translation: CAWSGLAMSEQYF.

The chain links TRBV4-1 to TRBJ1-1; the D gene is possibly TRBD1 (6 bases). With 3 bases removed from V and 2 bases from J, the gap between germline ends came to 16 bases. The V gene's germline CDR1 is MGHRA and CDR2 YSYEKL. The CDR3 consists of 16 residues. As DNA, the CDR3 is TGCGCCAGCAGCCATTTTACTACAGGGAGAAACACTGAAGCTTTCTTT. Its protein is CASSHFTTGRNTEAFF.

A few counts support this clonotype. The chain carries TRBV7-2 and TRBJ2-3, with 7 bases aligning to TRBD2. Germline lookup yields CDR1 SGHTA and CDR2 FQGNSA. Trimming took 10 bases from V and 3 from J; bases not matched to a gene: 13. The CDR3 length is 15 residues. DNA for the CDR3: TGTGCCACCCCTCCGGCGGGGGAAAGGACAGATACGCAGTATTTT. Protein: CATPPAGERTDTQYF.

This clonotype was recorded once. The V gene is TRBV5-1, the J gene TRBJ2-4, with D uncertain. V dropped 3 bases and J dropped 0 bases, with 13 bases sitting between them. This CDR3 is built from 16 residues. The germline V gene encodes CDR1 SGHRS and CDR2 YFSETQ. The CDR3 reads CASSSDPLGAKNIQYF. CDR3 bases: TGCGCCAGCAGCTCTGATCCTCTCGGAGCCAAAAACATTCAGTACTTC.

V and J are TRBV18 and TRBJ1-6; unclear D gene. This CDR3 has 14 amino acids. V lost 6 bases and J 4 bases, leaving 10 bases between the germline ends. Germline CDR1 is KGHSH and CDR2 is LQKENI. The CDR3 DNA is TGTGCCAGCTCGCCTCTCCATTATAATTCACCCCTCCACTTT. Translated, it gives CASSPLHYNSPLHF.

This clonotype showed up just a few times. CDR3 in amino acids: CAISGAGQMNTEAFF. For the CDR3, the DNA is TGTGCCATCAGTGGTGCGGGACAGATGAACACTGAAGCTTTCTTT. The J gene is TRBJ1-1, the V gene TRBV10-3; TRBD1 matches at 7 bases. With 4 bases clipped from V and 0 bases from J, the junction kept 5 bases outside the gene matches. The germline gives CDR1 ENHRY, CDR2 SYGVKD. The CDR3 extends over 15 amino acids.

This clonotype was observed a handful of times. The chain has TRBV6-6 and TRBJ2-7; 10 nucleotides agree with TRBD2. Germline CDR1 is MNHNY and CDR2 is SVGAGI (reference sequence). The CDR3 sequence is 14 residues long. V lost 5 bases to trimming and J lost 3 bases; unmatched junction nucleotides: 4. The CDR3 bases are TGTGCCAGCAGTGATCTAGCGGGGGTCTACGAGCAGTACTTC. Its translation: CASSDLAGVYEQYF.

This clonotype showed up just a few times. V and J are TRBV24-1 and TRBJ2-5; no firm D call. Trimming took off 2 bases at V and 3 bases at J, with 6 bases between the two ends. Per germline, CDR1 KGHDR and CDR2 SFDVKD. This CDR3 has 13 amino acids. The CDR3 loop reads CATSDSAEETQYF. CDR3 sequence (DNA): TGTGCCACCAGTGATTCGGCAGAAGAGACCCAGTACTTC.